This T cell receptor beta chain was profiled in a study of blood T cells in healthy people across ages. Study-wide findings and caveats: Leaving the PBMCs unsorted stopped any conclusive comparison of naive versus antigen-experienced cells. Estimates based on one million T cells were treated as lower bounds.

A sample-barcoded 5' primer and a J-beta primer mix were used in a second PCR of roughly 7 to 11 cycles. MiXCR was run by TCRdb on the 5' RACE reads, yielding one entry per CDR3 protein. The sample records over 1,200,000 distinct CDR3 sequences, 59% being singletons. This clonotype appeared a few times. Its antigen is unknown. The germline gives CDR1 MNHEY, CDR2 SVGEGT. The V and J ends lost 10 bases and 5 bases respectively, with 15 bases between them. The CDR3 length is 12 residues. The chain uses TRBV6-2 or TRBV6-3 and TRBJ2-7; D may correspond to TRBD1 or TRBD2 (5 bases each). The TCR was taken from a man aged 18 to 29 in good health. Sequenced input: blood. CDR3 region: CAIRDVGDEQYF. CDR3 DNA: TGTGCCATCCGGGACGTTGGGGACGAGCAGTACTTC.